This entry lists 17 T cell receptor beta chains sequenced from one sample in a study of T cell changes during pregnancy in multiple sclerosis. Using immunoSEQ multiplex PCR, the repertoire was profiled, and TCRdb retains in-frame clones only, with some absent. The sample lists approximately 30,000 clones; 85% to 95% were seen once. The sequencing used CD4+ T cells from peripheral blood mononuclear cells, collected after pregnancy. These receptors were obtained from a female donor with multiple sclerosis, enrolled in a pregnancy study.

This clone was seen more than once but under ten times. The rearrangement links TRBV20-1 to TRBJ2-4; 8 bases align to TRBD1. V was pared by 5 bases and J by 11 bases, with 5 bases of the junction left unmatched. Germline assignment: CDR1 DFQATT and CDR2 SNEGSKA (reference sequence). The CDR3 runs to 11 residues. CDR3 DNA sequence: TGCAGTGCTCCCCGGACAGGGCTTCAGTACTTC. It encodes CSAPRTGLQYF.

The chain carries TRBV19 and TRBJ2-7; D is perhaps TRBD1 (6 bases). CDR1 is LNHDA and CDR2 is SQIVND in the germline V gene (reference sequence). Deletions cut 5 bases from V and 4 bases from J, with 9 bases between. The CDR3 is 12 residues long. CDR3 region: CASSPRGYEQYF. The CDR3 region has the DNA TGTGCCAGTAGTCCCAGGGGTTACGAGCAGTACTTC. The variable domain in full, with the rest retrieved from reference TRBV19 and TRBJ2-7, is DGGITQSPKYLFRKEGQNVTLSCEQNLNHDAMYWYRQDPGQGLRLIYYSQIVNDFQKGDIAEGYSVSREKKESFPLTVTSAQKNPTAFYLCASSPRGYEQYFGPGTRLTVT.

J is TRBJ2-5 and V is TRBV19; D might be TRBD2 (7 bases). The CDR3 loop spans 13 amino acids. V dropped 10 bases and J dropped 2 bases, with 14 bases sitting between them. Germline CDR1 is LNHDA and CDR2 is SQIVND (reference sequence). In DNA, the CDR3 is TGTGCCACGAGGGGGGGAGTACAAGAGACCCAGTACTTC. Amino acids: CATRGGVQETQYF.

The chain employs TRBV28 and TRBJ1-2, with TRBD1 matching 10 bases. V lost 5 bases, J lost 2 bases, and 14 bases stayed unmatched. The germline gives CDR1 MDHEN, CDR2 SYDVKM. The CDR3 consists of 18 residues. CDR3 sequence (DNA): TGTGCCAGCAGTCACCCACTCGGGACAGGGGAGGGGAACTATGGCTACACCTTC. Translated: CASSHPLGTGEGNYGYTF.

The chain employs TRBV5-1 and TRBJ1-1, with a tentative D call TRBD1 (6 bases). Per germline, CDR1 SGHRS and CDR2 YFSETQ. The CDR3 loop spans 15 amino acids. V shed 4 bases and J shed 4 bases, with 17 bases lying between them. The CDR3 region has the DNA TGCGCCAGCAGCCCACAGGGTCAGGGAGCCACTGAAGCTTTCTTT. Translating gives CASSPQGQGATEAFF. Variable domain in full (rest from reference TRBV5-1 and TRBJ1-1): KAGVTQTPRYLIKTRGQQVTLSCSPISGHRSVSWYQQTPGQGLQFLFEYFSETQRNKGNFPGRFSGRQFSNSRSEMNVSTLELGDSALYLCASSPQGQGATEAFFGQGTRLTVV.

The chain is built from TRBV7-8 and TRBJ1-2; maybe TRBD1 (6 bases). The CDR3 has 14 residues. Per the germline V gene, CDR1 is SGHVS and CDR2 is FQNEAQ. Deletions cut 5 bases from V and 2 bases from J, with 12 bases between. CDR3 sequence: CASSPGHKNYGYTF. CDR3 nucleotide sequence: TGTGCCAGCAGCCCGGGACACAAGAACTATGGCTACACCTTC.

The gene calls are TRBV29-1 and TRBJ1-2; D might be TRBD1 (6 bases). The CDR3 runs to 17 residues. Trimming shortened V by 2 bases and J by 0 bases, and 19 bases separated the two germline ends. Germline values: CDR1 SQVTM, CDR2 ANQGSEA. The CDR3 spells CSVEREGGQSTNYGYTF. The CDR3 DNA reads as TGCAGCGTTGAAAGGGAGGGAGGACAGTCGACTAACTATGGCTACACCTTC.

This clone was seen once. V and J are TRBV30 and TRBJ1-2; a possible D gene is TRBD1 (5 bases). Trimming stripped 0 bases from V and 8 bases from J, with 16 bases between. CDR1 GTSNPN and CDR2 SVGIG come from the germline V gene (reference sequence). The CDR3 runs 14 residues. As DNA, the CDR3 is TGTGCCTGGAGTGTCGGGGGGTGGGGTAAAGGCTACACCTTC. Residues: CAWSVGGWGKGYTF.

In regard to this clone: An end of the junction does not agree with germline; a read error may underlie this. This chain connects TRBV4-2 to TRBJ1-2, with D possibly matching TRBD1 (5 bases). Germline CDR1 reads LGHNA; CDR2 reads YNFKEQ. The CDR3 loop spans 12 amino acids. Here the CDR3 reads CASSQEYRQPSF. The CDR3 nucleotides are TGTGCCAGCAGCCAAGAATATAGACAGCCGTCTTTC.

This clone was observed once. This chain connects TRBV5-1 to TRBJ2-7; a weak D match, TRBD1 (6 bases). CDR3 length: 14 residues. Between the trimmed V and J ends, which lost 5 bases and 0 bases, there was a span of 12 bases. Germline-derived CDR1 and CDR2 are SGHRS and YFSETQ. The CDR3 here is CASSKTGSSYEQYF. Written as DNA, the CDR3 is TGCGCCAGCAGTAAAACAGGGAGCTCCTACGAGCAGTACTTC.

In the case of this clone: This sample also contains other DNA sequences that code for the same CDR3. This rearrangement joins TRBV7-9 to TRBJ2-5; a possible D gene is TRBD2 (5 bases). Germline lookup yields CDR1 SEHNR and CDR2 FQNEAQ (reference sequence). CDR3 size: 13 residues. With 5 bases removed from V and 2 bases from J, the gap between germline ends came to 9 bases. The CDR3 reads CASSRTGQETQYF. The CDR3 nucleotides read TGTGCCAGCAGCCGGACGGGACAAGAGACCCAGTACTTC.

J is TRBJ1-1 and V is TRBV5-8; D uncertain. Trimming stripped 5 bases from V and 1 base from J, with 9 bases between. Germline V gene lookup returns CDR1 SGHTS and CDR2 YDEGEE. The CDR3 consists of 13 residues. The chain's CDR3 is CASSPDWNTEAFF. CDR3 sequence (DNA): TGTGCCAGCAGTCCGGACTGGAACACTGAAGCTTTCTTT.

DNA of the CDR3: TGTGCCAGCAGTACCTATTTTGAGCAGTACTTC. Translation gives CASSTYFEQYF. V usage is TRBV28 and J usage is TRBJ2-7; D gene uncertain. Germline V gene data show CDR1 as MDHEN and CDR2 as SYDVKM. Deletions cut 5 bases from V and 7 bases from J, with 9 bases between. The CDR3 loop spans 11 amino acids.

In nucleotides, the CDR3 is TGCGCCAGCAGATCGGACAGGGGTCAGCCCCAGCATTTT. Translating gives CASRSDRGQPQHF. J is TRBJ1-5 and V is TRBV5-1, with 9 bases aligning to TRBD1. The CDR3 extends over 13 amino acids. V lost 5 bases to trimming and J lost 6 bases; unmatched junction nucleotides: 3. Germline lookup yields CDR1 SGHRS and CDR2 YFSETQ. Full variable domain (remainder filled in from reference TRBV5-1 and TRBJ1-5): KAGVTQTPRYLIKTRGQQVTLSCSPISGHRSVSWYQQTPGQGLQFLFEYFSETQRNKGNFPGRFSGRQFSNSRSEMNVSTLELGDSALYLCASRSDRGQPQHFGDGTRLSIL.

This chain connects TRBV19 to TRBJ2-7, with D perhaps matching TRBD1 (5 bases). This CDR3 is built from 13 residues. The germline CDR1 and CDR2 sequences are LNHDA and SQIVND (reference sequence). V lost 6 bases to trimming and J lost 9 bases, with 18 bases between them. The DNA of the CDR3 is TGTGCCAGTAGCCAGGGTATCGTGGACGGGCAGTACTTC. Protein sequence: CASSQGIVDGQYF.

This clone was seen only once. This sequence joins TRBV7-9 and TRBJ2-3; D possibly corresponds to TRBD1 (6 bases). Germline lookup yields CDR1 SEHNR and CDR2 FQNEAQ (reference sequence). This CDR3 has 15 amino acids. Trimming took off 5 bases at V and 4 bases at J, with 16 bases between the two ends. CDR3 sequence reads: CASSPKGVGPDTQYF. CDR3 in DNA: TGTGCCAGCAGCCCCAAGGGGGTAGGGCCAGATACGCAGTATTTT.

The chain couples TRBV5-1 to TRBJ2-7; D possibly corresponds to TRBD1 (6 bases). Trimming took off 3 bases at V and 3 bases at J, with 19 bases between the two ends. Per germline, CDR1 SGHRS and CDR2 YFSETQ. The CDR3 contains 16 residues. The chain's CDR3 is CASSWSRDTRNYEQYF. In DNA, the CDR3 is TGCGCCAGCAGCTGGAGCCGGGACACTAGAAACTACGAGCAGTACTTC.